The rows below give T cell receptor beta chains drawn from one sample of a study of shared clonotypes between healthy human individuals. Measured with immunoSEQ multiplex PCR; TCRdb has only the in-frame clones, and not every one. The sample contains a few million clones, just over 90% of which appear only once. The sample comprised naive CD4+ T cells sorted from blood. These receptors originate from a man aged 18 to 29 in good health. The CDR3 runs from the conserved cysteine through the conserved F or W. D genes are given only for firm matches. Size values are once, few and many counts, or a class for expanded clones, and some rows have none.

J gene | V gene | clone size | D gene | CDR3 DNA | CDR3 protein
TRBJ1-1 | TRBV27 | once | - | TGTGCCAGCAGTTTTAACGGTCAGGTGGACACTGAAGCTTTCTTT | CASSFNGQVDTEAFF
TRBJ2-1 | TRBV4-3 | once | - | TGCGCCAGCAGCCAAGGACCCACATATGAGCAGTTCTTC | CASSQGPTYEQFF
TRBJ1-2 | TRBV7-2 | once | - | TGTGCCAGCAGTCCTGACAGGAACTATGGCTACACCTTC | CASSPDRNYGYTF
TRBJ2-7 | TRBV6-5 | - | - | TGTGCCAGCAGTTTCCGATCTTTCCGGTCTAACGAGCAGTACTTC | CASSFRSFRSNEQYF
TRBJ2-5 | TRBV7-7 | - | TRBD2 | TGTGCTAGCAGCTTAGCGGGTTCGGGAGAGACCCAGTACTTC | CASSLAGSGETQYF
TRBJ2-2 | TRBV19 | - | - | TGTGCCAGTATGAGTACAGGTGGGGCCGGGGAGCTGTTTTTT | CASMSTGGAGELFF
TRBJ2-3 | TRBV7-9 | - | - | TGTGCCAGCAGCTTAGGTCCAGGCTCTAGCACAGATACGCAGTATTTT | CASSLGPGSSTDTQYF
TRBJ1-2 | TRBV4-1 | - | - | TGCGCCAGCAGCCAAGATCCGGGCGTCGGGAACTATGGCTACACCTTC | CASSQDPGVGNYGYTF
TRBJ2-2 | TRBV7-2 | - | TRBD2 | TGTGCCAGCAGCAAGCCGGGACTAGCCGGCACCGGGGAGCTGTTTTTT | CASSKPGLAGTGELFF
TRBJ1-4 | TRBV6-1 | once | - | TGTGCCAGCAGTGCCCAACCTATGACAACTAATGAAAAACTGTTTTTT | CASSAQPMTTNEKLFF
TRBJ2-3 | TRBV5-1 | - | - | TGCGCCAGCAGCTTCACCATAGCGGCCGGCACAGATACGCAGTATTTT | CASSFTIAAGTDTQYF
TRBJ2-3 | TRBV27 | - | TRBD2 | TGTGCCAGCAGTCCACTAGCGGGAGGGGGGAAGGATACGCAGTATTTT | CASSPLAGGGKDTQYF
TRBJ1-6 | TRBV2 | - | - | TGTGCCAGCAGTGGGGACGGCGGGGGACCCCTCCACTTT | CASSGDGGGPLHF
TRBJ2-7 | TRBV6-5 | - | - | TGTGCCAGCAGTTACTTTACAGGGAGCTCCTACGAGCAGTACTTC | CASSYFTGSSYEQYF
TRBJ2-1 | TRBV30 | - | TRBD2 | TGTGCCTGGAGTGTGAGTCTAGCGGTTGAGCAGTTCTTC | CAWSVSLAVEQFF
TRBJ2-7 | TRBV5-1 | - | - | TGCGCCAGCAGCTGGTCCGAGATAGGCGAGCAGTACTTC | CASSWSEIGEQYF
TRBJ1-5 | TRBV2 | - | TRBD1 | TGTGCCAGCAGTGATTGGACAGGGGGCAATCAGCCCCAGCATTTT | CASSDWTGGNQPQHF
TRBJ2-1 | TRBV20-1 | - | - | TGCAGTGCTCCGACTAACAATGAGCAGTTCTTC | CSAPTNNEQFF
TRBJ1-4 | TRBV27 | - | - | TGTGCCAGCAGTTTAAGGAGTGCAACTAATGAAAAACTGTTTTTT | CASSLRSATNEKLFF
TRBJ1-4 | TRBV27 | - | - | TGTGCCAGCAGTTTATCACGACTCCTCAATGAAAAACTGTTTTTT | CASSLSRLLNEKLFF
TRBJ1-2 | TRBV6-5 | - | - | TGTGCCAGCAGTGGCTACTCCGGGACGAATTATGGCTACACCTTC | CASSGYSGTNYGYTF
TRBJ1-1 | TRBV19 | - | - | TGTGCCAGTAGTAAATTGGTTCCGGAAGGACTTAACACTGAAGCTTTCTTT | CASSKLVPEGLNTEAFF
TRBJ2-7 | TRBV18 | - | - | TGTGCCAGCTCACGATTGACAGGCCTCGCCGAGCAGTACTTC | CASSRLTGLAEQYF
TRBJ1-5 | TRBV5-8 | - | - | TGTGCCAGCAGCCCCACGGACCGTAGCAATCAGCCCCAGCATTTT | CASSPTDRSNQPQHF
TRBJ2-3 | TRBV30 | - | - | TGTGCCTGGAGTAGGCCCCTAGGCGATACGCAGTATTTT | CAWSRPLGDTQYF
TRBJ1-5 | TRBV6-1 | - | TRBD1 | TGTGCCAGCAGTGCTCCGGGACAGGGTTCTCCGCCCCAGCATTTT | CASSAPGQGSPPQHF
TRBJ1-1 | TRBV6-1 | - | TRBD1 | TGTGCCAGCTGTCTTTACGAGGGGGCCACTGAAGCTTTCTTT | CASCLYEGATEAFF
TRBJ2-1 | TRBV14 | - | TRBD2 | TGTGCCAGCAGCCATGAGGGACTAGCGGACTACAATGAGCAGTTCTTC | CASSHEGLADYNEQFF
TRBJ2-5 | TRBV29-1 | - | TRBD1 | TGCAGCGTTGACAGGGGGCAGAAAGAGACCCAGTACTTC | CSVDRGQKETQYF
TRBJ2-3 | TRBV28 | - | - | TGTGCCAGCAGTTTATCGGGGTGGCGCACAGATACGCAGTATTTT | CASSLSGWRTDTQYF
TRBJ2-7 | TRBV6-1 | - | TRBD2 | TGTGCCAGCAGTGGACTAGCGGGAGGCCACGAGCAGTACTTC | CASSGLAGGHEQYF